These T cell receptor beta chains were read from a single sample in a study of yellow fever vaccine responses in identical twins. TCRdb independently ran MiXCR on the RT-PCR reads; one entry per CDR3 protein. Here the sample spans tens of thousands of distinct CDR3 sequences, approximately 54% being singletons. The material was T cells from blood (PBMCs), unsorted or a sorted subset (not recorded which), obtained before or after yellow fever vaccination (not recorded which). All receptors come from a woman aged 18-30 years who received the yellow fever vaccine. Each CDR3 is given with its conserved first and last residue. Fields, in order: clone size, J gene, D gene, V gene, CDR3 DNA, CDR3 protein. A D gene is named only where the DNA matches it firmly. Clone size appears in some rows only: once, few, many, or a class for an expanded clone.

>.|TRBJ2-7|.|TRBV29-1
TGCAGCGTTGACCTGCCCGAGGGCGAGCAGTACTTC
CSVDLPEGEQYF
>.|TRBJ2-3|.|TRBV11-1
TGTGCCAGCAGCTTATCGGCAGATACGCAGTATTTT
CASSLSADTQYF
>.|TRBJ1-1|.|TRBV29-1
TGCAGCGTTGAAGTAGACGACAGTCTCATGAACACTGAAGCTTTCTTT
CSVEVDDSLMNTEAFF
>.|TRBJ2-7|.|TRBV11-3
TGTGCCAGCAGCTTTTTCCGTGGTTACGAGCAGTACTTC
CASSFFRGYEQYF
>few|TRBJ2-1|.|TRBV21-1
TGTGCCAGCCTCTCCTACAATGAGCAGTTCTTC
CASLSYNEQFF
>.|TRBJ1-5|TRBD1|TRBV7-9
TGTGCCAGCAGCCCCACAGGGGACAATCAGCCCCAGCATTTT
CASSPTGDNQPQHF
>.|TRBJ2-2|.|TRBV11-1
TGTGCCAGCAGCTTATTTTCCGGACAGAACACCGGGGAGCTGTTTTTT
CASSLFSGQNTGELFF
>.|TRBJ2-3|TRBD2|TRBV11-1
TGTGCCAGCCTTTTTCAGACTAGCTCACTGGATACGCAGTATTTT
CASLFQTSSLDTQYF
>.|TRBJ1-5|.|TRBV19
TGTGCCAGTAGTAGAGGCAGTTTCCAGCCCCAGCATTTT
CASSRGSFQPQHF
>.|TRBJ2-7|TRBD2|TRBV12-3/TRBV12-4
TGTGCCAGCAGCTACGCGGGAGCTTACGAGCAGTACTTC
CASSYAGAYEQYF
>.|TRBJ2-7|TRBD1|TRBV25-1
TGTGCCAGCAGTGTGGGACAGAGGGAGCAGTACTTC
CASSVGQREQYF
>few|TRBJ2-1|.|TRBV12-3/TRBV12-4
TGTGCCAGCAGTTTAGGAGCGGAGGTCAATGAGCAGTTCTTC
CASSLGAEVNEQFF
>.|TRBJ2-1|TRBD2|TRBV28
TGTGCCAGCAGTTTATTTTCTAGCGGGGGATTTAATGAGCAGTTCTTC
CASSLFSSGGFNEQFF
>.|TRBJ2-2|TRBD2|TRBV2
TGTGCCAGCAGTGTAAGCGGCGGGGGAACCGGGGAGCTGTTTTTT
CASSVSGGGTGELFF
>.|TRBJ2-2|.|TRBV20-1
TGCAGTGCTAGTGGCGGAGGGACCGGGGAGCTGTTTTTT
CSASGGGTGELFF
>.|TRBJ2-7|.|TRBV10-1
TGCGCCAGCAGTGAGGGGAACGAGCAGTACTTC
CASSEGNEQYF
>.|TRBJ2-3|TRBD1|TRBV20-1
TGCAGAGCTAGAGCTATACCTTCGACAGGGTCCTACACAGATACGCAGTATTTT
CRARAIPSTGSYTDTQYF
>few|TRBJ2-7|.|TRBV13
TGTGCCAGCAGCGCGGATCCCGGGACAAAGCTCTACGAGCAGTACTTC
CASSADPGTKLYEQYF
>few|TRBJ1-1|TRBD1|TRBV25-1
TGTGCCAGCAGTGAATTGTTGCAGGGGGCATCTTTCTTT
CASSELLQGASFF
>few|TRBJ2-1|TRBD2|TRBV20-1
TGCAGTATCGAACTAGCGTCAAATGAGCAGTTCTTC
CSIELASNEQFF
>few|TRBJ2-1|TRBD1|TRBV6-1
TGTGCCAGCAGCGAACCACAGGGGGGTTTCAATGAGCAGTTCTTC
CASSEPQGGFNEQFF
>.|TRBJ2-1|.|TRBV11-3
TGTGCCAGCAGCCTACAAGACAATGAGCAGTTCTTC
CASSLQDNEQFF
>.|TRBJ2-1|TRBD2|TRBV5-6
TGTGCCAGCAGCCCGGAGGGCGGGGGGGGCTCCTACAATGAGCAGTTCTTC
CASSPEGGGGSYNEQFF
>few|TRBJ1-3|.|TRBV3-1
TGTGCCAGCAGTCGTACAGTGGGATCATCTGGAAACACCATATATTTT
CASSRTVGSSGNTIYF
>.|TRBJ2-7|TRBD2|TRBV28
TGTGCCAGCAGTTTAAGAACTAGCGTATACTTAACCTACGAGCAGTACTTC
CASSLRTSVYLTYEQYF
>.|TRBJ2-3|TRBD2|TRBV2
TGTGCCAGCAGGGTTGCAGCGGGAGGAACAGATACGCAGTATTTT
CASRVAAGGTDTQYF
>few|TRBJ2-1|TRBD1|TRBV11-2
TGTGCCAGCGGCCGGGACAGGGGGGATTACAATGAGCAGTTCTTC
CASGRDRGDYNEQFF
>few|TRBJ1-1|.|TRBV29-1
TGCAGCGTTTCAGGACCGCCCGTGGCTGAAGCTTTCTTT
CSVSGPPVAEAFF
>few|TRBJ2-3|.|TRBV11-1
TGTGCCAGCAGCCTTATAGTGGGGTGGGGAACGCAGTATTTT
CASSLIVGWGTQYF
>.|TRBJ2-7|TRBD1|TRBV29-1
TGCAGCGCCGGGACAGGGGCCGACGAGCAGTACTTC
CSAGTGADEQYF
>.|TRBJ1-1|.|TRBV29-1
TGCAGCGTTGTTGGGAGGCTAAACACTGAAGCTTTCTTT
CSVVGRLNTEAFF
>.|TRBJ1-4|.|TRBV15
TGTGCCACCGCAACGTACACAACTAATGAAAAACTGTTTTTT
CATATYTTNEKLFF
>few|TRBJ1-1|.|TRBV29-1
TGCAGCTCCGTGGAGAACACTGAAGCTTTCTTT
CSSVENTEAFF
>.|TRBJ2-3|TRBD2|TRBV18
TGTGCCAGCTCACCAGGACTAGCGGTACAAGATACGCAGTATTTT
CASSPGLAVQDTQYF
>.|TRBJ2-6|.|TRBV19
TGTGCCAGTAGTATAAGTTCTTTGACAGGTACTAATTCTGGGGCCAACGTCCTGACTTTC
CASSISSLTGTNSGANVLTF
>.|TRBJ2-7|TRBD2|TRBV29-1
TGCAGCGTTGGGGTGGGGAGGGGCTCCTACGAGCAGTACTTC
CSVGVGRGSYEQYF
>.|TRBJ2-1|.|TRBV4-1
TGCGCCAGCAGCCAGACCTTAAACAATGAGCAGTTCTTC
CASSQTLNNEQFF
>few|TRBJ2-7|TRBD2|TRBV20-1
TGCAGTGCTGTACGCGGGAGATCACTATACGAGCAGTACTTC
CSAVRGRSLYEQYF
>few|TRBJ2-7|.|TRBV7-6
TGTGCCAGCAGCAAAGACCTTGGGTTCGGGTACGAGCAGTACTTC
CASSKDLGFGYEQYF
>.|TRBJ2-7|TRBD2|TRBV20-1
TGCAGTGCTAGAGCGGAAGGACTAGCATACGAGCAGTACTTC
CSARAEGLAYEQYF
>.|TRBJ2-3|TRBD2|TRBV7-3
TGTGCCAGCAGCCCAAGACTAGCGGTGGGAGGAGATACGCAGTATTTT
CASSPRLAVGGDTQYF
>.|TRBJ2-1|.|TRBV7-9
TGTGCCAGCAGCTTAGAAGGAGCCAATGGAAATGAGCAGTTCTTC
CASSLEGANGNEQFF
>few|TRBJ1-1|.|TRBV29-1
TGCAGCGTTCTCGGGCCCGCCGGGACACCCGAGGGGGAAGCTTTCTTT
CSVLGPAGTPEGEAFF
>.|TRBJ2-1|.|TRBV19
TGTGCCAGTAGTATACGAGGGGCCGATGAGCAGTTCTTC
CASSIRGADEQFF
>.|TRBJ2-1|TRBD1|TRBV29-1
TGCAGCGTTGCAGGACAGGGAGTCAATGAGCAGTTCTTC
CSVAGQGVNEQFF
>.|TRBJ2-2|.|TRBV11-2
TGTGCCAGCAGCTTATCCCCCGGGGAGCTGTTTTTT
CASSLSPGELFF
>.|TRBJ2-7|.|TRBV12-3/TRBV12-4
TGTGCCAGCAGTTTAGGGGGACCCAATTACGAGCAGTACTTC
CASSLGGPNYEQYF
>once|TRBJ2-1|TRBD2|TRBV6-9
TGTGCCAGCAGCTATTCCATCCTTGGCCTAGCGGGGGGCAGCTCCTACAATGAGCAGTTCTTC
CASSYSILGLAGGSSYNEQFF
>few|TRBJ2-7|.|TRBV4-1
TGCGCCAGCAGCCTTCGGGATTTACGCGACGAGCAGTACTTC
CASSLRDLRDEQYF
>.|TRBJ2-2|.|TRBV2
TGTGCCAGCACTGACCTTTTCCGGCAGGGGGGCACCGGGGAGCTGTTTTTT
CASTDLFRQGGTGELFF